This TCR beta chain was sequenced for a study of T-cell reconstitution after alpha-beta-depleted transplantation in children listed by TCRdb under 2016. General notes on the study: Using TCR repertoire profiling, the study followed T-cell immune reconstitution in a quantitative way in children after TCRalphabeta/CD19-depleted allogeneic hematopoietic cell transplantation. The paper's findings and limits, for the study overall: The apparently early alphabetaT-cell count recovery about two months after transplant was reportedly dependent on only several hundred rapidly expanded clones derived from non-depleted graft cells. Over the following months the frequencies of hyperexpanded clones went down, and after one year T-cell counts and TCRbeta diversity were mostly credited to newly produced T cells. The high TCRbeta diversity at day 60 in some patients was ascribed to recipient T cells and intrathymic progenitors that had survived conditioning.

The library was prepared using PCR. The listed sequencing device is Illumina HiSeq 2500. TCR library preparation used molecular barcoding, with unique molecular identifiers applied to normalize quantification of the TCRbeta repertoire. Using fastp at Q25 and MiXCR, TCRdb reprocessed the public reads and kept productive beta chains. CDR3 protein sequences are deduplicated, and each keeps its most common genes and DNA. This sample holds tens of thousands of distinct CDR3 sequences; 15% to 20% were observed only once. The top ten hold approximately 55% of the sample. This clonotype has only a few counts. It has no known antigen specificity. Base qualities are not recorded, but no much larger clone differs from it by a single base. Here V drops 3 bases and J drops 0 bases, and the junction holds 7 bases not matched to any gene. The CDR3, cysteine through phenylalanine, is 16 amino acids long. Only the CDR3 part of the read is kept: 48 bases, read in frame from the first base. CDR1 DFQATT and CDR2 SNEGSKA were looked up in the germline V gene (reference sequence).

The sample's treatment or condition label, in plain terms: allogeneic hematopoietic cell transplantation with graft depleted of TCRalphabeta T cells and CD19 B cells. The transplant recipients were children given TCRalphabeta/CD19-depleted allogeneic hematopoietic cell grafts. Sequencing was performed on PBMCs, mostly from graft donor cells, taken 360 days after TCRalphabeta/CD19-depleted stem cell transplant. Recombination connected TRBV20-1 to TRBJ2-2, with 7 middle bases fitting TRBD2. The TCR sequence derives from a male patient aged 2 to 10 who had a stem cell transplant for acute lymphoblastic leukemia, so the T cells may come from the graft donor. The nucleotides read TGCAGTGCTAGGGGGCAGGGACTACCGAACACCGGGGAGCTGTTTTTT. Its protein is CSARGQGLPNTGELFF.